The rows below give T cell receptor beta chains drawn from one sample of a study of shared clonotypes between healthy human individuals. The method was immunoSEQ multiplex PCR; TCRdb's version includes in-frame clones alone and lacks a portion of them. The sample includes some 700,000 clones, less than 95% seen only once; the top ten take roughly 36%. Sequenced sample: memory CD8+ T cells from PBMCs. Every receptor here comes from a man in his late teens or twenties in good health. Some clones in this sample may be carry-over from other donors' samples. CDR3s leave out the opening cysteine and the closing phenylalanine or tryptophan.

v_call cdr3_aa
TRBV5-3 ARSGEGSGWLADSTDTQY
TRBV5-6 ASSLTVNTEAF
TRBV28 ATMETSYQETQY
TRBV5-1 ASSLAARVGEQY
TRBV27 ASSYIARGPPFTEQF
TRBV13 ASSPEGTYEQY
TRBV2 ASGSYDTGELF
TRBV7-2 ASSLKATRPSYNEQF
TRBV27 ASSTLHQGTGWINEQF
TRBV28 ASSYLRGDYGYT
TRBV21-1 ASSLQKSTGLSYEQY
TRBV21-1 ASSAWPDGEQY
TRBV29-1 SVHTGTGLFYEQY
TRBV27 ASHPWGAETGELF
TRBV9 ASSGGSLTEAF
TRBV7-9 ASSLKDGYT
TRBV5-6 ASSAGIWEQY
TRBV9 ASSGYVGTPNYGYT
TRBV27 ASSWQRPLSYEQY
TRBV7-2 ASNPLRAVAYNEQF
TRBV28 ASSLLQGLANNEQF
TRBV27 ASSFRRLSGNQPQH
TRBV6-4 ASSASGGRGNTIY
TRBV10-3 AIRGLTPPEQY
TRBV29-1 SVQERNSYNEQF
TRBV6-5 ASTSWREELETQY
TRBV29-1 SVLVGGHEQY
TRBV27 ASSDRVAYEQY
TRBV19 ASRPRQGAIYEQY
TRBV28 ASSLRLSYEQY
TRBV21-1 ASSKVAGLAETQY
TRBV28 ASSLYRTAKNIQY
TRBV5-4 ASSSPAGVYNEQF
TRBV5-8 ASQGRLGTEAF
TRBV30 ASDLSGEQY
TRBV7-9 ASRSRGAGVHNEQF
TRBV7-8 ASSFPGPAFYEQY
TRBV7-2 ASSFGGYNQPQH
TRBV9 ASSTPGPYYGYT
TRBV9 ASSLTRYTDTQY
TRBV19 ASVEGQNQPQH
TRBV14 ASSPKGGETYTDTQY
TRBV27 ASSFLALAGGPGEQY
TRBV5-1 ASSPLPHPNEKLF
TRBV7-9 ASSPGGFRETQY
TRBV7-9 ASSFSGRADEQY
TRBV9 ASSTDRSGTSGRTSYEQY
TRBV9 ASSPPGVGELF
TRBV29-1 SASGTSGDLYEQY
TRBV5-1 ASSSYSGIGETQY
TRBV27 ASSLGTGLGEQF
TRBV27 ASSQVGSNTEAF
TRBV29-1 SVAQAGNVSSYEQY
TRBV27 ASSRGGGIEEKLF
TRBV7-2 ASSFRSGDTRGGELF
TRBV10-1 ASSVFQITDTQY
TRBV30 AWSVGQGGYEQY
TRBV7-6 ASSSRLGEQF
TRBV7-9 ASSPRDKVYNEQF